This is a list of T cell receptor beta chains from one sample in a study of early T cells in non-severe SARS-CoV-2 infection. Via MiXCR, TCRdb re-called the 5' RACE reads, giving one row per CDR3 protein. The sample shows tens of thousands of distinct CDR3 sequences, roughly an eighth of them seen only once. The source was whole blood, collected at baseline. These receptors were taken from an adult who was a healthcare worker with PCR-confirmed SARS-CoV-2 infection or an uninfected control (not recorded which). Both conserved end residues are part of each CDR3.

>TRBV20-1
CSARPSRQIVAEQYF
>TRBV12-3/TRBV12-4
CASSFGGQGGYTF
>TRBV7-2
CASSFQEVTEAFF
>TRBV27
CASSFLKRGTGINNEQFF
>TRBV2
CASRDGGPLTFYEQYF
>TRBV4-2
CASSQLAGGAKQETQYF
>TRBV7-2
CASSLWLGYEQYF
>TRBV11-2
CASSLESSVGIADTQYF
>TRBV9
CASSAGSRGYEQYF
>TRBV25-1
CASSDILDRARTDTQYF
>TRBV7-9
CASSPQSENYGYTF
>TRBV7-2
CASSLRDRGQVDTQYF
>TRBV3-1
CASSQGGRPQHF
>TRBV7-9
CASSLFGQTSSPLHF
>TRBV7-9
CASSPRESGKLFF
>TRBV27
CASSLWSGGVSYNEQFF
>TRBV6-2/TRBV6-3
CASSYTSSNQPQHF
>TRBV5-1
CASRQISTDTQYF
>TRBV10-3
CATGQENGNTIYF
>TRBV5-1
CASSLQGADEQFF
>TRBV20-1
CSARISGGATADTQYF
>TRBV7-9
CASSLNSPSVPRQFF
>TRBV6-2/TRBV6-3
CASSTTGMGNQPQHF
>TRBV5-1
CASSLSSGGGEQYF
>TRBV2
CASRGDRGRTEAFF
>TRBV3-1
CASSQLAGTSGANVLTF
>TRBV25-1
CASSEYWRTKDSGNTIYF
>TRBV6-2/TRBV6-3
CASSYLYEQYF
>TRBV20-1
CSARALLGVTEAFF
>TRBV18
CASSPVTFYSDTF
>TRBV3-1
CASSQGAAPNTEAFF
>TRBV10-1
CASSEVAGVPYIQYF
>TRBV7-9
CASSLDTGTGEFF
>TRBV5-1
CASSLGLRGEQFF
>TRBV5-1
CASRHPGLASGELFF
>TRBV18
CASSPSGNQPQHF
>TRBV20-1
CSAPPGRVNTEAFF
>TRBV7-2
CASSLGQGADYGYTF
>TRBV28
CASTGRRGYSNQPQHF
>TRBV20-1
CSASSGTGSYEQYF
>TRBV28
CASSRESRGNQPQHF
>TRBV9
CASSVDFAVNEQFF
>TRBV10-3
CAIGHGTGANVLTF
>TRBV5-1
CASSKQGGPYEQYF
>TRBV5-1
CASSQTEDTQYF
>TRBV24-1
CATSSGGSLSSSYNEQFF
>TRBV12-3/TRBV12-4
CASSPATGGSSYEQYF
>TRBV14
CASSLVSGQPGVLTF